Presented here are 30 T cell receptor beta chains from one specimen sequenced in a study of T cell responses to AZD1222 COVID-19 vaccine. Here immunoSEQ multiplex PCR was the method, and the copy in TCRdb shows in-frame clones only, minus some. The sample yields about 100,000 clones, around 87% seen once. The sample consisted of peripheral blood, taken on day 0 of MenACWY control vaccination. The receptors were gathered from an adult in good health.

V gene TRBV5-4 combines with J gene TRBJ2-5; TRBD2 agrees at 11 bases. CDR1 and CDR2 (germline): SGHNT, YYREEE (reference sequence). The CDR3 has 15 residues. Trimming removed 4 bases from V and 2 bases from J; junction bases left unmatched: 4. The CDR3 nucleotides read TGTGCCAGCAGCACTCGACTAGCGGGACAAGAGACCCAGTACTTC. It specifies CASSTRLAGQETQYF.

The chain links TRBV6-2 or TRBV6-3 to TRBJ2-6; TRBD1 matches at 7 bases. The CDR3 is 17 amino acids. V lost 2 bases and J lost 4; bases outside the gene matches: 8. CDR1 is MNHEY and CDR2 is SVGEGT in the germline V gene. CDR3 DNA: TGTGCCAGCAGTTACGGTACAGGGGTTTTGGGGGCCAACGTCCTGACTTTC. Translation gives CASSYGTGVLGANVLTF.

The V gene is TRBV28, the J gene TRBJ1-2, with D uncertain. CDR1 MDHEN and CDR2 SYDVKM come from the germline V gene. V was pared by 3 bases and J by 1 base, with 6 bases between. The CDR3 covers 13 residues. The CDR3 loop reads CASSLMVNYGYTF. As DNA, the CDR3 is TGTGCCAGCAGTTTGATGGTTAACTATGGCTACACCTTC.

The chain is built from TRBV5-8 and TRBJ1-3, with TRBD1 identical over 9 bases. The J segment lost 7 bases and the V segment lost 4 bases, leaving 3 bases of the junction unmatched. CDR3 length: 13 amino acids. Germline V gene data show CDR1 as SGHTS and CDR2 as YDEGEE. This CDR3 is CASSPDRGNTIYF. CDR3 sequence (DNA): TGTGCCAGCAGCCCCGACAGGGGGAACACCATATATTTT.

V usage is TRBV30 and J usage is TRBJ1-4; D call uncertain. The CDR3 contains 12 residues. Germline V gives CDR1 GTSNPN, CDR2 SVGIG (reference sequence). V shed 5 bases and J shed 7 bases, with 11 bases lying between them. As DNA, the CDR3 is TGTGCCTGGGGAGAGGGTGGTGAAAAACTGTTTTTT. Its translation is CAWGEGGEKLFF.

This chain joins TRBV15 and TRBJ2-7, with a weak D call TRBD1 (6 bases). The CDR3 has 16 amino acids. V was shortened by 0 bases and J by 4 bases, with 16 bases between the two germline ends. Per germline, CDR1 LNHNV and CDR2 YYDKDF (reference sequence). The CDR3 protein is CATSRDLTGWWYEQYF. CDR3 nucleotide sequence: TGTGCCACCAGCAGAGATCTTACAGGGTGGTGGTACGAGCAGTACTTC. The whole variable domain, filled in from reference TRBV15 and TRBJ2-7, reads DAMVIQNPRYQVTQFGKPVTLSCSQTLNHNVMYWYQQKSSQAPKLLFHYYDKDFNNEADTPDNFQSRRPNTSFCFLDIRSPGLGDTAMYLCATSRDLTGWWYEQYFGPGTRLTVT.

This rearrangement joins TRBV7-2 to TRBJ1-1; a weak D match, TRBD1 (6 bases). The V and J ends lost 3 bases and 2 bases respectively, with 16 bases between them. The CDR3 is made up of 16 amino acids. Per the germline V gene, CDR1 is SGHTA and CDR2 is FQGNSA. The CDR3 here is CASSFGFGGQNTEAFF. CDR3 sequence (DNA): TGTGCCAGCAGCTTTGGTTTTGGGGGGCAAAACACTGAAGCTTTCTTT.

The CDR3 loop is CASSSGQGRASPLHF. CDR3 coding DNA: TGCGCCAGCAGCTCCGGGCAGGGGCGGGCTTCACCCCTCCACTTT. This rearrangement joins TRBV5-1 to TRBJ1-6; D possibly corresponds to TRBD1 (6 bases). The V end was cut by 3 bases, the J end by 9 bases, with 16 bases between. This CDR3 region has 15 residues. Germline CDR1 SGHRS, CDR2 YFSETQ.

The chain has TRBV7-2 and TRBJ2-1; D is possibly TRBD1 (5 bases). Trimming cost V 0 bases and J 0 bases, with 12 bases left between them. The CDR3 runs 17 residues. The germline gives CDR1 SGHTA, CDR2 FQGNSA. The CDR3, as DNA: TGTGCCAGCAGCTTAGCTCGGACACCGAGCTCCTACAATGAGCAGTTCTTC. Its translation is CASSLARTPSSYNEQFF. Full variable domain (remainder filled in from reference TRBV7-2 and TRBJ2-1): GAGVSQSPSNKVTEKGKDVELRCDPISGHTALYWYRQSLGQGLEFLIYFQGNSAPDKSGLPSDRFSAERTGGSVSTLTIQRTQQEDSAVYLCASSLARTPSSYNEQFFGPGTRLTVL.

This clone has more than one count but fewer than ten. This sequence joins TRBV10-3 and TRBJ1-1; no clear D gene. The germline V and J ends were trimmed by 10 bases and 1 base, with 19 bases remaining between them. This CDR3 has 15 residues. Germline loops: CDR1 ENHRY, CDR2 SYGVKD. The CDR3 nucleotides read TGTGCCACCACCGGCGGGGTGGGTGGGAACACTGAAGCTTTCTTT. It yields the protein CATTGGVGGNTEAFF.

The chain recombines TRBV2 with TRBJ1-2; D remains unclear. The V gene lost 0 bases and the J gene lost 8 bases, with 19 bases spanning the gap. The CDR3 loop spans 16 amino acids. From germline, CDR1 is SNHLY and CDR2 FYNNEI. The DNA for the CDR3 is TGTGCCAGCAGTGAAGCGCAAATCCTCTTGGTCGGGGGCTACACCTTC. Translation: CASSEAQILLVGGYTF.

Here the CDR3 reads CASSLLGMAGGPGQAQYF. For the CDR3, the DNA is TGCGCCAGCAGCTTGCTCGGGATGGCGGGGGGGCCCGGACAGGCCCAGTACTTC. The J gene is TRBJ2-5, the V gene TRBV5-1, with 9 bases identical to TRBD2. V was clipped by 1 base and J by 9 bases; unmatched bases: 19. The length of the CDR3 is 18 residues. CDR1 and CDR2 from the germline V gene are SGHRS and YFSETQ.

The chain links TRBV3-1 (or the pseudogene TRBV3-2) to TRBJ2-1; 11 bases match TRBD2. V was pared by 0 bases and J by 3 bases, with 1 base of the junction left unmatched. The CDR3 contains 16 residues. Germline loops: CDR1 LGHDT, CDR2 YNNKEL (reference sequence). This CDR3 is CASSQDTSGGYNEQFF. Here the CDR3 DNA reads TGTGCCAGCAGCCAAGATACTAGCGGGGGCTACAATGAGCAGTTCTTC.

The rearrangement uses TRBV7-8 and TRBJ2-2, with 9 bases matching TRBD2. The CDR3 sequence is 14 residues long. Germline V gene data show CDR1 as SGHVS and CDR2 as FQNEAQ. Trimming cost V 8 bases and J 2 bases; bases outside gene matches: 3. CDR3 loop: CASRSGRNTGELFF. The CDR3 DNA reads TGTGCCAGCCGTAGCGGGAGAAACACCGGGGAGCTGTTTTTT.

This clone was seen just once. The V and J genes are TRBV18 and TRBJ1-1; 7 nucleotides line up with TRBD1. V gave up 0 bases and J gave up 0 bases; unmatched junction bases: 4. CDR1 and CDR2 (germline): KGHSH, LQKENI. The CDR3 contains 16 residues. In DNA, the CDR3 is TGTGCCAGCTCACCACCGGAAGGGGGCGTGAACACTGAAGCTTTCTTT. It codes for CASSPPEGGVNTEAFF.

A single count supports this clone. This rearrangement joins TRBV29-1 to TRBJ2-3; D is uncertain. Germline lookup yields CDR1 SQVTM and CDR2 ANQGSEA. V was shortened by 4 bases and J by 4 bases, with 9 bases between the two germline ends. CDR3 length equals 12 residues. Here the CDR3 reads CSVGSFPDTQYF. CDR3 bases: TGCAGCGTTGGGTCCTTCCCAGATACGCAGTATTTT.

The chain couples TRBV15 to TRBJ1-1, with a weak D call TRBD1 (6 bases). Germline V gives CDR1 LNHNV, CDR2 YYDKDF (reference sequence). The ends were cut back, 0 bases at V and 4 bases at J, with 9 bases in the middle. CDR3 length: 14 residues. CDR3 sequence: CATSRERGSTEAFF. CDR3 bases: TGTGCCACCAGCAGAGAAAGGGGGAGCACTGAAGCTTTCTTT.

There are a few counts of this clone. V and J are TRBV21-1 and TRBJ2-1. TRBV21-1 is flagged as a pseudogene. The CDR3 extends over 15 amino acids. The CDR3 sequence: CASSLSRRARNEQFF. In DNA, the CDR3 is TGTGCCAGCAGTTTGTCCAGACGGGCTAGGAATGAGCAGTTCTTC.

V and J are TRBV6-6 and TRBJ1-5, with 8 bases that match TRBD1. V lost 7 bases, J lost 3 bases, and 5 bases stayed unmatched. This CDR3 has 14 amino acids. Germline V gene lookup returns CDR1 MNHNY and CDR2 SVGAGI (reference sequence). CDR3 bases: TGTGCCAGCAACTGGGACAGGCTCAATCAGCCCCAGCATTTT. As protein: CASNWDRLNQPQHF.

This sequence joins TRBV7-9 and TRBJ2-5; TRBD2 might be the D (6 bases). In germline, CDR1 is SEHNR, CDR2 FQNEAQ (reference sequence). Trimming took 4 bases from V and 5 from J, leaving 14 bases between them. This CDR3 has 14 amino acids. The CDR3 protein is CASSSEEGRETQYF. The CDR3 coding sequence is TGTGCCAGCAGCTCAGAGGAGGGTCGGGAGACCCAGTACTTC. The whole variable domain, filled in from reference TRBV7-9 and TRBJ2-5, reads DTGVSQNPRHKITKRGQNVTFRCDPISEHNRLYWYRQTLGQGPEFLTYFQNEAQLEKSRLLSDRFSAERPKGSFSTLEIQRTEQGDSAMYLCASSSEEGRETQYFGPGTRLLVL.

The rearrangement joins TRBV10-3 to TRBJ2-4; 7 bases are shared with TRBD1. Germline CDR1 and CDR2: ENHRY and SYGVKD. The CDR3 sequence is 16 residues long. V lost 2 bases and J lost 0; bases outside the gene matches: 4. This chain's CDR3 is CAISETGQLAKNIQYF. For the CDR3, the DNA is TGTGCCATCAGTGAGACGGGACAGCTAGCCAAAAACATTCAGTACTTC.

This chain uses TRBV7-9 with TRBJ2-3, with 11 positions matching TRBD2. V shed 7 bases, J shed 0 bases, and the junction held 12 bases outside the gene matches. The CDR3 extends over 18 amino acids. The germline CDR1 and CDR2 sequences are SEHNR and FQNEAQ (reference sequence). CDR3 nucleotide sequence: TGTGCCAGCAACCTCGAAGACATAGCGGGGGGGAGCACAGATACGCAGTATTTT. Protein sequence: CASNLEDIAGGSTDTQYF.

CDR3 sequence (DNA): TGTGCCAGCAGCTTAGTGGGCACCGCCTACGAGCAGTACTTC. Translated, it gives CASSLVGTAYEQYF. V and J are TRBV11-2 and TRBJ2-7; D unclear. Germline loops: CDR1 SGHAT, CDR2 FQNNGV. Trimming pared 1 base from V and 2 bases from J, leaving 9 bases between. CDR3 length: 14 amino acids.

The rearrangement joins TRBV7-9 to TRBJ1-2; no firm D call. This CDR3 contains 15 residues. The germline V gene encodes CDR1 SEHNR and CDR2 FQNEAQ (reference sequence). Trimming took 6 bases from V and 4 from J, leaving 18 bases between them. CDR3 sequence: CASRRRATEGYGYTF. As DNA, the CDR3 is TGTGCCAGCAGACGAAGGGCCACGGAGGGCTATGGCTACACCTTC.

V usage is TRBV5-1 and J usage is TRBJ2-7, with TRBD1 matching 9 bases. Germline V lookup: CDR1 SGHRS, CDR2 YFSETQ. The CDR3 runs to 14 residues. J gave up 5 bases and V 0 bases, and 3 bases lay outside the gene matches. CDR3 bases: TGCGCCAGCAGCTTGGTACAGGGGGCCCACGAGCAGTACTTC. Amino acids: CASSLVQGAHEQYF. The whole variable domain, filled in from reference TRBV5-1 and TRBJ2-7, reads KAGVTQTPRYLIKTRGQQVTLSCSPISGHRSVSWYQQTPGQGLQFLFEYFSETQRNKGNFPGRFSGRQFSNSRSEMNVSTLELGDSALYLCASSLVQGAHEQYFGPGTRLTVT.

The V gene is TRBV12-3 or TRBV12-4, the J gene TRBJ1-4, with D possibly matching TRBD1 (5 bases). The ends were cut back, 7 bases at V and 12 bases at J, with 18 bases in the middle. The CDR3 loop spans 13 amino acids. As DNA, the CDR3 is TGTGCCAGCACCAGCCGGGGGGGAGGACAACTGTTTTTT. Translating gives CASTSRGGGQLFF.

The chain is built from TRBV14 and TRBJ1-1, with D possibly TRBD1 on 5 matching bases. This CDR3 is 18 amino acids long. Trimming shortened V by 2 bases and J by 0 bases, and 19 bases separated the two germline ends. CDR1 is SGHDN and CDR2 is FVKESK in the germline V gene. The CDR3 spells CASSQLRGTEIMNTEAFF. Here the CDR3 DNA reads TGTGCCAGCAGCCAATTAAGAGGGACGGAGATCATGAACACTGAAGCTTTCTTT.

This chain uses TRBV19 with TRBJ2-7, with no clear D. V was trimmed by 3 bases and J by 5 bases, leaving 8 bases between them. Germline CDR1 LNHDA, CDR2 SQIVND (reference sequence). The CDR3 consists of 12 residues. CDR3 coding DNA: TGTGCCAGTAGTATCCACCCCAACGAGCAGTACTTC. This codes for CASSIHPNEQYF. Using reference TRBV19 and TRBJ2-7 for the parts outside the CDR3, the full variable domain is DGGITQSPKYLFRKEGQNVTLSCEQNLNHDAMYWYRQDPGQGLRLIYYSQIVNDFQKGDIAEGYSVSREKKESFPLTVTSAQKNPTAFYLCASSIHPNEQYFGPGTRLTVT.

The rearrangement links TRBV7-2 to TRBJ1-3, with unresolved D. V lost 1 base and J 0 bases, leaving 7 bases between the germline ends. This CDR3 is built from 15 residues. Germline-derived CDR1 and CDR2 are SGHTA and FQGNSA. CDR3 sequence: CASSLDIISGNTIYF. In DNA form, the CDR3 reads TGTGCCAGCAGCTTAGACATTATCTCTGGAAACACCATATATTTT.

The rearrangement links TRBV28 to TRBJ1-4; D call uncertain. The CDR3 consists of 13 residues. V was clipped by 5 bases and J by 8 bases, with 12 bases between them. Looked up from germline, CDR1 is MDHEN and CDR2 is SYDVKM. The CDR3 DNA is TGTGCCAGCAGTGGCGAGGCCAACGAAAAACTGTTTTTT. It encodes CASSGEANEKLFF.